Listed here are 19 T cell receptor beta chains from one sample, sequenced in a study of graft-versus-host responses after intestinal transplantation. These TCRs are of unknown antigen specificity. Sequencing used immunoSEQ multiplex PCR; TCRdb keeps in-frame clones, though not all of them. The table has tens of thousands of clones, 85% to 95% seen once. The source was unstimulated CD8+ T cells sorted from spleen or lymph node cells, collected before intestinal transplant. The receptors were sampled from a human donor who received an intestinal transplant.

V is TRBV28 and J is TRBJ2-3; no clear D gene. This CDR3 is 12 amino acids long. V was clipped by 6 bases and J by 6 bases, with 10 bases between them. CDR1 and CDR2 from the germline V gene are MDHEN and SYDVKM. The DNA for the CDR3 is TGTGCCAGCAGCCTTCCCCGGGATACGCAGTATTTT. The encoded protein is CASSLPRDTQYF.

This clone showed up just a few times. V is TRBV19 and J is TRBJ1-3, with D hard to call. Germline-derived CDR1 and CDR2 are LNHDA and SQIVND (reference sequence). V gave up 6 bases and J gave up 0 bases, with 12 bases separating them. The CDR3 runs 15 residues. The CDR3 loop reads CASSIGSYSGNTIYF. The CDR3 DNA follows: TGTGCCAGTAGCATCGGGAGCTACTCTGGAAACACCATATATTTT.

The chain carries TRBV4-1 and TRBJ1-5; no reliable D call. The germline CDR1 and CDR2 sequences are MGHRA and YSYEKL. The V end lost 2 bases, the J end lost 4 bases, and 15 bases lay between the germline ends. The CDR3 has 16 amino acids. In DNA, the CDR3 is TGCGCCAGCAGCCAATTTCATCCTACTAAAAATCAGCCCCAGCATTTT. Its translation: CASSQFHPTKNQPQHF.

This clone came up a few times. The genes are TRBV6-6 and TRBJ2-7, with 7 bases fitting TRBD2. This CDR3 is built from 14 residues. The V segment lost 8 bases and the J segment 4 bases; nucleotides outside the gene matches: 11. The germline CDR1 and CDR2 sequences are MNHNY and SVGAGI (reference sequence). CDR3 sequence reads: CASWVGGDPYEQYF. CDR3 bases: TGTGCCAGCTGGGTTGGGGGGGACCCTTACGAGCAGTACTTC.

The genes are TRBV4-1 and TRBJ1-2, with 12 nucleotides matching TRBD1. Germline CDR1 and CDR2: MGHRA and YSYEKL. The CDR3 totals 19 residues. Trimming at V came to 3 bases and at J to 6 bases, leaving 17 bases not matched to a gene. CDR3 coding DNA: TGCGCCAGCAGCCATGGGGTTCTAGGGACAGGGGGCGGATTCGATGGCTACACCTTC. Translation gives CASSHGVLGTGGGFDGYTF.

The genes are TRBV6-5 and TRBJ1-5; possible D gene TRBD1, 5 bases. Trimming shortened V by 2 bases and J by 6 bases, and 8 bases separated the two germline ends. In germline, CDR1 is MNHEY, CDR2 SVGAGI. This CDR3 spans 13 amino acids. The CDR3, as DNA: TGTGCCAGCAGTTACGGGGGGACTCAGCCCCAGCATTTT. Amino acid sequence: CASSYGGTQPQHF.

J is TRBJ2-7 and V is TRBV10-3; 9 positions match TRBD2. The CDR3 totals 13 residues. The ends lost 9 bases at V and 3 bases at J; junction bases unmatched: 6. The germline V gene encodes CDR1 ENHRY and CDR2 SYGVKD. CDR3 loop: CAILAGVGYEQYF. The CDR3, as DNA: TGTGCCATTTTAGCGGGAGTAGGCTACGAGCAGTACTTC.

The CDR3 DNA sequence: TGTGCCAGCAGTGTTTTTGGGCCCACCTACGAGCAGTACTTC. Its protein product is CASSVFGPTYEQYF. This sequence joins TRBV27 and TRBJ2-7; D not certain. V lost 5 bases and J lost 2, with 13 bases in between. This CDR3 region has 14 residues. Germline V gives CDR1 MNHEY, CDR2 SMNVEV (reference sequence).

This chain joins TRBV30 and TRBJ2-1, with TRBD1 matching 9 bases. The V gene's germline CDR1 is GTSNPN and CDR2 SVGIG (reference sequence). The CDR3 contains 14 residues. J was trimmed by 5 bases and V by 3 bases; bases with no gene match: 5. Here the CDR3 DNA reads TGTGCCTGGAGCCACGGGACAGGGAACAATGAGCAGTTCTTC. Amino acids: CAWSHGTGNNEQFF.

This rearrangement joins TRBV10-1 to TRBJ1-2; a weak D match, TRBD1 (5 bases). The CDR3 spans 12 residues. The V end lost 10 bases, the J end lost 7 bases, and 16 bases lay between the germline ends. Germline CDR1 and CDR2: WNHNN and SYGVQD (reference sequence). CDR3 loop: CAIRRFGGGYTF. DNA of the CDR3: TGCGCCATACGTAGGTTCGGGGGTGGCTACACCTTC.

V is TRBV13 and J is TRBJ1-5; D is unclear. The germline gives CDR1 PRHDT, CDR2 FYEKMQ (reference sequence). The CDR3 is made up of 14 amino acids. Trimming took off 0 bases at V and 9 bases at J, with 12 bases between the two ends. The CDR3 reads CASSLGGPLGPQHF. In DNA form, the CDR3 reads TGTGCCAGCAGCTTAGGGGGCCCGTTAGGGCCCCAGCATTTT.

This clone has only one observation. The chain uses TRBV4-1 and TRBJ2-7, with 10 bases lining up with TRBD1. The CDR3 length is 17 residues. CDR1 is MGHRA, CDR2 YSYEKL, per germline. The ends lost 1 base at V and 6 bases at J; junction bases unmatched: 12. DNA of the CDR3: TGCGCCAGCAGCCAAGTAGGGGGGGACAGGGGATGGTTCGAGCAGTACTTC. It specifies CASSQVGGDRGWFEQYF.

The J gene is TRBJ2-3, the V gene TRBV9, with 14 bases identical to TRBD2. The CDR3 runs 18 residues. CDR1 is SGDLS and CDR2 is YYNGEE in the germline V gene. J gave up 1 base and V 2 bases, and 6 bases lay outside the gene matches. CDR3 residues: CASSVKTSGGAGTDTQYF. The CDR3 DNA reads TGTGCCAGCAGCGTCAAGACTAGCGGGGGGGCCGGCACAGATACGCAGTATTTT.

V and J are TRBV5-1 and TRBJ2-3; no definite D call. The V end was cut by 3 bases, the J end by 5 bases, with 10 bases between. CDR1 is SGHRS, CDR2 YFSETQ, per germline. This CDR3 comprises 13 residues. The DNA of the CDR3 is TGCGCCAGCAGCTCCAACCGACAAGATACGCAGTATTTT. It translates to CASSSNRQDTQYF.

Only a few counts were recorded for this clone. This sequence joins TRBV7-9 and TRBJ1-3, with D possibly TRBD1 on 6 matching bases. Trimming shortened V by 5 bases and J by 8 bases, and 22 bases separated the two germline ends. In germline, CDR1 is SEHNR, CDR2 FQNEAQ (reference sequence). This CDR3 has 16 residues. CDR3 residues: CASSPLPRTAKDTIYF. CDR3 coding DNA: TGTGCCAGCAGCCCCCTACCCAGGACAGCTAAGGACACCATATATTTT. Full variable domain (remainder filled in from reference TRBV7-9 and TRBJ1-3): DTGVSQNPRHKITKRGQNVTFRCDPISEHNRLYWYRQTLGQGPEFLTYFQNEAQLEKSRLLSDRFSAERPKGSFSTLEIQRTEQGDSAMYLCASSPLPRTAKDTIYFGEGSWLTVV.

The chain has TRBV5-1 and TRBJ1-1, with D tentatively TRBD1 (6 bases). V was shortened by 5 bases and J by 0 bases, with 14 bases between the two germline ends. The germline V gene encodes CDR1 SGHRS and CDR2 YFSETQ. The CDR3 contains 15 residues. CDR3 region: CASSGNRDMNTEAFF. DNA of the CDR3: TGCGCCAGCAGTGGGAACAGGGACATGAACACTGAAGCTTTCTTT.

The rearrangement links TRBV13 to TRBJ2-6, with 8 nucleotides matching TRBD2. The CDR3 extends over 16 amino acids. Germline loops: CDR1 PRHDT, CDR2 FYEKMQ (reference sequence). The junction had 2 bases not matched to a gene; V was cut back by 2 bases and J by 2 bases. CDR3 region: CASSLNGGAGANVLTF. The CDR3 region has the DNA TGTGCCAGCAGCTTAAACGGGGGGGCTGGGGCCAACGTCCTGACTTTC.

V gene TRBV4-1 combines with J gene TRBJ1-2, with TRBD1 matching over 8 bases. The J segment lost 5 bases and the V segment lost 1 base, leaving 6 bases of the junction unmatched. Germline loops: CDR1 MGHRA, CDR2 YSYEKL. The CDR3 contains 15 residues. Written as DNA, the CDR3 is TGCGCCAGCAGCCAAGTTACAGGGGGAGAATATGGCTACACCTTC. Protein sequence: CASSQVTGGEYGYTF.

The DNA for the CDR3 is TGTGCCAGTAGTACTGCGCCTGGGGGCTACGTAAAAAATGAGCAGTTCTTC. Its protein is CASSTAPGGYVKNEQFF. The rearrangement links TRBV19 to TRBJ2-1; D possibly corresponds to TRBD1 (6 bases). Trimming removed 4 bases from V and 7 bases from J, with 23 bases in between. This CDR3 spans 17 amino acids. Germline assignment: CDR1 LNHDA and CDR2 SQIVND (reference sequence).